The next 8 T cell receptor beta chains were all read from a single sample in a study of T cell changes during pregnancy in multiple sclerosis. Repertoires were generated with immunoSEQ multiplex PCR, while TCRdb's copy carries only in-frame clones and drops some. The sample includes about 120,000 clones, around 93% of them seen just once. The sequenced sample was peripheral blood, obtained before pregnancy. These receptors originate from a female donor with multiple sclerosis, enrolled in a pregnancy study.

The chain links TRBV15 to TRBJ1-1; D uncertain. The CDR3 consists of 13 residues. V lost 3 bases and J 5 bases, leaving 10 bases between the germline ends. Germline CDR1 and CDR2: LNHNV and YYDKDF (reference sequence). The CDR3 sequence is CATSSNTGTEAFF. CDR3 nucleotide sequence: TGTGCCACCAGCAGTAATACGGGGACTGAAGCTTTCTTT. Complete variable domain (other parts from reference TRBV15 and TRBJ1-1): DAMVIQNPRYQVTQFGKPVTLSCSQTLNHNVMYWYQQKSSQAPKLLFHYYDKDFNNEADTPDNFQSRRPNTSFCFLDIRSPGLGDTAMYLCATSSNTGTEAFFGQGTRLTVV.

The chain has TRBV2 and TRBJ2-7, with D perhaps matching TRBD1 (6 bases). Germline V gene sequence: CDR1 SNHLY, CDR2 FYNNEI. Trimming stripped 4 bases from V and 11 bases from J, with 21 bases between. The CDR3 is made up of 14 amino acids. CDR3 residues: CASSADQGLPREYF. CDR3 DNA: TGTGCCAGCAGTGCCGACCAGGGGCTCCCCCGGGAGTACTTC.

This sequence joins TRBV19 and TRBJ1-5; D is unresolved. Trimming pared 0 bases from V and 4 bases from J, leaving 7 bases between. Germline CDR1 reads LNHDA; CDR2 reads SQIVND (reference sequence). The CDR3 is 14 residues long. DNA of the CDR3: TGTGCCAGTAGTATAGAATTGAGGAATCAGCCCCAGCATTTT. It encodes CASSIELRNQPQHF.

This chain links TRBV6-5 with TRBJ1-6, with a tentative D call TRBD1 (5 bases). Looked up from germline, CDR1 is MNHEY and CDR2 is SVGAGI. The CDR3 has 15 amino acids. V shed 0 bases and J shed 5 bases, with 8 bases lying between them. The CDR3 DNA reads as TGTGCCAGCAGTTACTCACGACAGAATAATTCACCCCTCCACTTT. Protein product: CASSYSRQNNSPLHF.

The V and J genes are TRBV19 and TRBJ1-1; D may be TRBD1 (5 bases). Trimming shortened V by 6 bases and J by 6 bases, and 17 bases separated the two germline ends. The CDR3 contains 14 residues. Germline assignment: CDR1 LNHDA and CDR2 SQIVND (reference sequence). The DNA of the CDR3 is TGTGCCAGTAGGGGACCGGGGGAAGTCTCTGAAGCTTTCTTT. Its translation: CASRGPGEVSEAFF. The full variable domain, in which reference TRBV19 and TRBJ1-1 provide the parts outside the CDR3, is DGGITQSPKYLFRKEGQNVTLSCEQNLNHDAMYWYRQDPGQGLRLIYYSQIVNDFQKGDIAEGYSVSREKKESFPLTVTSAQKNPTAFYLCASRGPGEVSEAFFGQGTRLTVV.

The chain uses TRBV25-1 and TRBJ1-1; D is perhaps TRBD1 (6 bases). Germline CDR1 MGHDK, CDR2 SYGVNS. The CDR3 loop spans 17 amino acids. V dropped 8 bases and J dropped 2 bases, with 24 bases sitting between them. The CDR3 loop reads CASFFLQGTDLNTEAFF. CDR3 coding DNA: TGTGCCAGCTTCTTCCTACAGGGTACGGACCTTAACACTGAAGCTTTCTTT.

The rearrangement joins TRBV2 to TRBJ1-3; D perhaps matches TRBD1 (5 bases). Germline V gene sequence: CDR1 SNHLY, CDR2 FYNNEI. Trimming cost V 7 bases and J 2 bases, with 9 bases left between them. This CDR3 has 13 residues. Here the CDR3 DNA reads TGTGCCAGCAAGACAGTGCCTGGAAACACCATATATTTT. Translation: CASKTVPGNTIYF.

The chain recombines TRBV18 with TRBJ1-4; 9 positions agree with TRBD1. The CDR3 has 14 residues. Germline loops: CDR1 KGHSH, CDR2 LQKENI. With V trimmed by 3 bases and J by 7 bases, 3 bases remained unmatched. The CDR3 here is CASSPTGGIEKLFF. The CDR3 DNA sequence: TGTGCCAGCTCACCCACAGGGGGCATTGAAAAACTGTTTTTT.